The 26 T cell receptor beta chains presented below share a single source sample, sequenced in a study of blood T cell repertoires in COVID-19 (dated by TCRdb to between 2020 and 2021). Library creation used the immunoSEQ multiplex PCR assay. What TCRdb holds here is the immuneACCESS table cut down to in-frame rearrangements. Part of the clones is not present; checked against another copy, under half of the missing clones reflect an unresolved V gene, and the others are unexplained. The sample has about 110,000 clones on record, 75% to 90% of them singletons. The ten biggest clones cover about 6.6% of the sample. Sequencing was carried out using peripheral blood. The receptors were sampled from a woman in her forties or fifties with acute or convalescent COVID-19.

For the CDR3, the DNA is TGTGCCAGCAGTTTAATCCCCATCGGTGGCAATCAGCCCCAGCATTTT. This gives the protein CASSLIPIGGNQPQHF. The chain uses TRBV27 and TRBJ1-5; D gene unclear. Germline assignment: CDR1 MNHEY and CDR2 SMNVEV (reference sequence). This CDR3 contains 16 residues. Trimming pared 2 bases from V and 2 bases from J, leaving 13 bases between.

The rearrangement joins TRBV3-1 (or the pseudogene TRBV3-2) to TRBJ1-2; D ambiguous. The germline V gene has CDR1 LGHDT and CDR2 YNNKEL (reference sequence). The CDR3 sequence is 14 residues long. V lost 1 base and J lost 4, with 10 bases in between. The CDR3 DNA reads TGTGCCAGCAGCCAAGGGGCCCGTTTCTATGGCTACACCTTC. It specifies CASSQGARFYGYTF.

The rearrangement joins TRBV5-1 to TRBJ1-4, with D tentatively TRBD1 (6 bases). Germline values: CDR1 SGHRS, CDR2 YFSETQ. This CDR3 comprises 15 residues. Trimming removed 4 bases at V and 5 bases at J, with 15 bases between. The CDR3 DNA sequence: TGCGCCAGCAGCATAGTACAGGGATTGAATGAAAAACTGTTTTTT. This encodes CASSIVQGLNEKLFF.

This sequence joins TRBV5-6 and TRBJ1-1; a possible D gene is TRBD1 (5 bases). The CDR3 length is 13 residues. V gave up 2 bases and J gave up 5 bases, with 10 bases separating them. In germline, CDR1 is SGHDT, CDR2 YYEEEE. The CDR3 here is CASSFVGGTEAFF. CDR3 sequence (DNA): TGTGCCAGCAGCTTTGTGGGGGGAACTGAAGCTTTCTTT.

The V and J genes are TRBV6-5 and TRBJ1-4, with D uncertain. In germline, CDR1 is MNHEY, CDR2 SVGAGI. The ends were cut back, 7 bases at V and 5 bases at J, with 14 bases in the middle. CDR3 length: 14 amino acids. CDR3 coding DNA: TGTGCCAGCACCGAGCGGGCCCTGAATGAAAAACTGTTTTTT. Translated, it gives CASTERALNEKLFF.

This clone was observed a handful of times. The chain uses TRBV19 and TRBJ1-2, with 9 bases matching TRBD1. The CDR3 contains 15 residues. The V segment lost 7 bases and the J segment 0 bases; nucleotides outside the gene matches: 6. Germline CDR1 LNHDA, CDR2 SQIVND (reference sequence). Written as DNA, the CDR3 is TGTGCCAGTACCGGGACAGGGCACTCTAACTATGGCTACACCTTC. Protein: CASTGTGHSNYGYTF.

A note on this clone: The junction shows a germline mismatch at one end, possibly a read error. The genes are TRBV7-7 and TRBJ2-2; perhaps TRBD1 as D (5 bases). The length of the CDR3 is 14 residues. Germline CDR1 and CDR2: SSHAT and FNYEAQ (reference sequence). The CDR3 bases are TGTGCTAGCAGCCCTCGACAGAGGACCGGGGAGCTGTTTTTT. Translated, it gives CASSPRQRTGELFF. The full variable domain, in which reference TRBV7-7 and TRBJ2-2 provide the parts outside the CDR3, is GAGVSQSPRYKVTKRGQDVTLRCDPISSHATLYWYQQALGQGPEFLTYFNYEAQPDKSGLPSDRFSAERPEGSISTLTIQRTEQRDSAMYRCASSPRQRTGELFFGEGSRLTVL.

This clone was detected once. The identical CDR3 is also encoded by other nucleotide sequences in the sample. This sequence joins TRBV5-1 and TRBJ1-4; D may be TRBD1 (6 bases). V was shortened by 3 bases and J by 5 bases, with 11 bases between the two germline ends. The CDR3 length is 14 residues. Germline-derived CDR1 and CDR2 are SGHRS and YFSETQ. The CDR3: CASSSTGINEKLFF. In nucleotides, the CDR3 is TGCGCCAGCAGCTCGACAGGAATAAATGAAAAACTGTTTTTT. Full variable domain (outside the CDR3, taken from reference TRBV5-1 and TRBJ1-4): KAGVTQTPRYLIKTRGQQVTLSCSPISGHRSVSWYQQTPGQGLQFLFEYFSETQRNKGNFPGRFSGRQFSNSRSEMNVSTLELGDSALYLCASSSTGINEKLFFGSGTQLSVL.

The J gene is TRBJ1-3, the V gene TRBV15; D uncertain. CDR1 and CDR2 from the germline V gene are LNHNV and YYDKDF (reference sequence). V dropped 1 base and J dropped 0 bases, with 7 bases sitting between them. The CDR3 loop spans 15 amino acids. CDR3: CATSRGLASGNTIYF. The CDR3 DNA is TGTGCCACCAGCAGAGGACTTGCCTCTGGAAACACCATATATTTT.

This clone was detected a few times. The rearrangement joins TRBV5-1 to TRBJ2-3; tentative D call: TRBD2 (6 bases). CDR1 is SGHRS and CDR2 is YFSETQ in the germline V gene. V was shortened by 4 bases and J by 1 base, with 13 bases between the two germline ends. CDR3 length equals 15 residues. The CDR3 DNA sequence: TGCGCCAGCAGCCTACTGGGGGGAGGCACAGATACGCAGTATTTT. Its translation: CASSLLGGGTDTQYF.

This clone was seen only once. The rearrangement joins TRBV7-2 to TRBJ1-1; D not certain. V was clipped by 1 base and J by 8 bases, with 8 bases between them. The CDR3 runs to 12 residues. The germline V gene has CDR1 SGHTA and CDR2 FQGNSA. CDR3 region: CASSLGQVEAFF. The CDR3 DNA sequence: TGTGCCAGCAGCTTAGGTCAGGTGGAAGCTTTCTTT.

The chain carries TRBV6-5 and TRBJ2-1; D possibly corresponds to TRBD2 (7 bases). The germline CDR1 and CDR2 sequences are MNHEY and SVGAGI. This CDR3 spans 15 amino acids. The V end lost 6 bases, the J end lost 4 bases, and 16 bases lay between the germline ends. The CDR3 here is CASSRGEGGYNEQFF. The CDR3 DNA reads as TGTGCCAGCAGCCGAGGTGAGGGGGGGTACAATGAGCAGTTCTTC.

The gene calls are TRBV3-1 (or the pseudogene TRBV3-2) and TRBJ2-2, with 7 bases fitting TRBD1. The CDR3 consists of 17 residues. Germline V gives CDR1 LGHDT, CDR2 YNNKEL (reference sequence). With V trimmed by 1 base and J by 2 bases, 7 bases remained unmatched. CDR3 in DNA: TGTGCCAGCAGCCAAGGAGGGGGCCGGGGTAACACCGGGGAGCTGTTTTTT. This sequence encodes CASSQGGGRGNTGELFF.

The sample holds one count of this clone. The chain couples TRBV4-1 to TRBJ2-2, with 7 bases aligning to TRBD1. The germline V gene has CDR1 MGHRA and CDR2 YSYEKL. Unmatched junction bases numbered 5, after V lost 4 bases and J lost 0 bases. The CDR3 spans 16 residues. For the CDR3, the DNA is TGCGCCAGCAGCCCCCCCGGGACAGCGAACACCGGGGAGCTGTTTTTT. This gives the protein CASSPPGTANTGELFF.

CDR3 sequence reads: CASSAGDRALDEQYF. The DNA of the CDR3 is TGTGCCAGTAGTGCGGGGGACAGGGCTCTTGACGAGCAGTACTTC. The chain combines TRBV19 with TRBJ2-7; 9 bases are shared with TRBD1. The trim removed 5 bases at V and 5 bases at J, leaving 10 bases unmatched. The CDR3 is 15 amino acids. The V gene's germline CDR1 is LNHDA and CDR2 SQIVND (reference sequence).

The chain links TRBV9 to TRBJ2-5, with D tentatively TRBD1 (5 bases). Trimming took off 0 bases at V and 2 bases at J, with 8 bases between the two ends. CDR3 length: 14 residues. Germline lookup yields CDR1 SGDLS and CDR2 YYNGEE. DNA of the CDR3: TGTGCCAGCAGCGTAGGACAGCTACAAGAGACCCAGTACTTC. The encoded protein is CASSVGQLQETQYF. Using reference TRBV9 and TRBJ2-5 for the parts outside the CDR3, the full variable domain is DSGVTQTPKHLITATGQRVTLRCSPRSGDLSVYWYQQSLDQGLQFLIQYYNGEERAKGNILERFSAQQFPDLHSELNLSSLELGDSALYFCASSVGQLQETQYFGPGTRLLVL.

This sequence joins TRBV14 and TRBJ2-3; D not certain. Germline V gene data show CDR1 as SGHDN and CDR2 as FVKESK. The CDR3 has 15 amino acids. V gave up 3 bases and J gave up 0 bases, with 10 bases separating them. The CDR3 sequence is CASSHLQISTDTQYF. CDR3 nucleotide sequence: TGTGCCAGCAGCCACCTACAGATCAGCACAGATACGCAGTATTTT.

This clone was found a few times. The chain carries TRBV2 and TRBJ2-3, with 10 bases aligning to TRBD2. CDR1 is SNHLY and CDR2 is FYNNEI in the germline V gene. The CDR3 is made up of 14 amino acids. V lost 11 bases to trimming and J lost 4 bases; unmatched junction nucleotides: 9. The CDR3 protein is CADRAGGPADTQYF. DNA of the CDR3: TGTGCCGACCGAGCGGGGGGGCCGGCAGATACGCAGTATTTT.

The chain links TRBV6-5 to TRBJ1-5, with TRBD1 identical over 7 bases. The CDR3 runs 14 residues. Looked up from germline, CDR1 is MNHEY and CDR2 is SVGAGI. V was clipped by 6 bases and J by 4 bases; unmatched bases: 6. The CDR3 reads CASRLTGTNQPQHF. The CDR3 DNA reads TGTGCCAGCAGATTGACAGGGACTAATCAGCCCCAGCATTTT.

J is TRBJ2-2 and V is TRBV27, with 9 bases that match TRBD1. V dropped 3 bases and J dropped 6; count of bases not matched to a gene: 14. Germline values: CDR1 MNHEY, CDR2 SMNVEV (reference sequence). The CDR3 loop spans 18 amino acids. CDR3 nucleotide sequence: TGTGCCAGCAGTTTCGGCTTTACCGGGACAGGGCTGGCCGGGGAGCTGTTTTTT. Protein product: CASSFGFTGTGLAGELFF.

This chain links TRBV2 with TRBJ2-7, with TRBD2 identical over 8 bases. This CDR3 contains 14 residues. The V and J ends lost 3 bases and 6 bases, in that order; junction bases with no gene match: 7. Germline CDR1 reads SNHLY; CDR2 reads FYNNEI. CDR3 sequence: CASSERGASLEQYF. The CDR3 DNA sequence: TGTGCCAGCAGTGAGCGGGGGGCTTCTCTCGAGCAGTACTTC.

The rearrangement uses TRBV18 and TRBJ1-1; D ambiguous. This CDR3 comprises 15 residues. Trimming removed 1 base at V and 3 bases at J, with 12 bases between. The V gene's germline CDR1 is KGHSH and CDR2 LQKENI. CDR3 region: CASSPREGMDTEAFF. The CDR3 region has the DNA TGTGCCAGCTCACCACGGGAGGGAATGGACACTGAAGCTTTCTTT.

The rearrangement uses TRBV10-1 and TRBJ2-5; D perhaps matches TRBD2 (7 bases). CDR3 length equals 17 residues. Trimming removed 3 bases from V and 2 bases from J, with 19 bases in between. Germline values: CDR1 WNHNN, CDR2 SYGVQD (reference sequence). The CDR3 here is CASSERGGLRSQETQYF. In DNA form, the CDR3 reads TGCGCCAGCAGTGAAAGGGGGGGTCTCAGATCTCAAGAGACCCAGTACTTC.

The chain employs TRBV4-1 and TRBJ1-5; D ambiguous. The germline V gene encodes CDR1 MGHRA and CDR2 YSYEKL. V was cut by 0 bases and J by 3 bases, with 9 bases left in between. The CDR3 runs to 15 residues. The CDR3 region is CASSQESRNNQPQHF. In DNA form, the CDR3 reads TGCGCCAGCAGCCAAGAATCGAGAAACAATCAGCCCCAGCATTTT.

This clone was counted between two and nine times. CDR3 DNA sequence: TGTGCCAGTAGTAGGACAGGGGGATTGAACACTGAAGCTTTCTTT. It specifies CASSRTGGLNTEAFF. V gene TRBV19 combines with J gene TRBJ1-1; 10 nucleotides agree with TRBD1. V shed 4 bases and J 0 bases; nucleotides not matched to a gene: 2. The CDR3 runs to 15 residues. Germline V gene sequence: CDR1 LNHDA, CDR2 SQIVND (reference sequence).

The V and J genes are TRBV9 and TRBJ1-1, with unresolved D. CDR1 is SGDLS, CDR2 YYNGEE, per germline. This CDR3 is built from 16 residues. With 2 bases removed from V and 1 base from J, the gap between germline ends came to 15 bases. Here the CDR3 DNA reads TGTGCCAGCAGCGTCCGGGAAGAGCGTGAGAACACTGAAGCTTTCTTT. Its protein product is CASSVREERENTEAFF.